The 14 T cell receptor beta chains given below trace back to one sample, sequenced in a study of cytomegalovirus exposure and HLA in healthy donors. Here immunoSEQ multiplex PCR was the method, and the copy in TCRdb shows in-frame clones only, minus some. This sample carries 150,000 to 200,000 clones, about four fifths of them seen once, and the ten largest clones take over 5.5%. Material for sequencing was PBMCs. These receptors were taken from a man aged 18 to 30 in good health and CMV-seropositive.

The genes are TRBV5-6 and TRBJ2-3; 7 bases are shared with TRBD2. In germline, CDR1 is SGHDT, CDR2 YYEEEE. The CDR3 is made up of 16 amino acids. Unmatched junction bases numbered 13, after V lost 4 bases and J lost 5 bases. The CDR3 spells CASSPLGGSFVDTQYF. The CDR3 DNA follows: TGTGCCAGCAGCCCCCTGGGCGGGAGTTTCGTAGATACGCAGTATTTT.

The DNA for the CDR3 is TGCGCCAGCAGCCCGTATAGCGGGACCTCCTACGAGCAGTACTTC. Translating it yields CASSPYSGTSYEQYF. The genes are TRBV5-1 and TRBJ2-7, with TRBD2 matching 8 bases. The CDR3 contains 15 residues. V lost 4 bases and J lost 0; bases outside the gene matches: 6. Germline CDR1 and CDR2: SGHRS and YFSETQ.

V is TRBV28 and J is TRBJ2-3, with 7 bases matching TRBD2. Germline CDR1 is MDHEN and CDR2 is SYDVKM. This CDR3 spans 15 amino acids. The ends lost 7 bases at V and 0 bases at J; junction bases unmatched: 7. CDR3 bases: TGTGCCAGCACCCCTACGGGAGGCAGCACAGATACGCAGTATTTT. It is translated as CASTPTGGSTDTQYF.

The sample holds one count of this clone. The chain employs TRBV4-2 and TRBJ1-5; 7 bases are shared with TRBD1. The CDR3 is 15 residues long. V trimming: 4 bases; J trimming: 4 bases; junction bases outside the gene matches: 7. Germline lookup yields CDR1 LGHNA and CDR2 YNFKEQ. This CDR3 is CASSPGDSENQPQHF. The CDR3 region has the DNA TGTGCCAGCAGCCCCGGGGACAGCGAAAATCAGCCCCAGCATTTT.

V usage is TRBV2 and J usage is TRBJ1-2; D ambiguous. From germline, CDR1 is SNHLY and CDR2 FYNNEI. V dropped 5 bases and J dropped 4 bases, with 11 bases sitting between them. The CDR3 totals 13 residues. The CDR3 sequence is CASSQEGGYGYTF. The DNA of the CDR3 is TGTGCCAGCAGTCAGGAAGGAGGCTATGGCTACACCTTC.

This chain uses TRBV6-5 with TRBJ2-1; maybe TRBD2 (5 bases). Between the trimmed V and J ends, which lost 7 bases and 4 bases, there was a span of 11 bases. Germline V lookup: CDR1 MNHEY, CDR2 SVGAGI. The CDR3 is 13 amino acids. This CDR3 is CASTAGVYNEQFF. DNA for the CDR3: TGTGCCAGCACGGCCGGGGTATACAATGAGCAGTTCTTC.

This clone was seen once. V and J are TRBV7-2 and TRBJ1-1, with D tentatively TRBD1 (5 bases). Germline CDR1 is SGHTA and CDR2 is FQGNSA. With 3 bases removed from V and 5 bases from J, the gap between germline ends came to 13 bases. The CDR3 has 14 amino acids. The DNA of the CDR3 is TGTGCCAGCAGCTTGGGGCATAGAAGGACTGAAGCTTTCTTT. It codes for CASSLGHRRTEAFF.

The V call is TRBV28, the J call TRBJ2-7; possibly TRBD1 for D (6 bases). The germline V and J ends were trimmed by 5 bases and 4 bases, with 15 bases remaining between them. Looked up from germline, CDR1 is MDHEN and CDR2 is SYDVKM. This CDR3 contains 14 residues. In nucleotides, the CDR3 is TGTGCCAGCAGTACCGGACAGTTATTTTACGAGCAGTACTTC. Translation: CASSTGQLFYEQYF.

The chain has TRBV30 and TRBJ2-6; 7 bases line up with TRBD1. CDR3 length equals 17 residues. Germline V gene data show CDR1 as GTSNPN and CDR2 as SVGIG (reference sequence). The J segment lost 0 bases and the V segment lost 7 bases, leaving 12 bases of the junction unmatched. In DNA form, the CDR3 reads TGTGCCTTGTACCCGGGACAGCCTTACTCTGGGGCCAACGTCCTGACTTTC. Translated: CALYPGQPYSGANVLTF.

The gene calls are TRBV7-6 and TRBJ2-2; 15 nucleotides line up with TRBD2. The CDR3 has 17 residues. Germline V gene sequence: CDR1 SGHVS, CDR2 FNYEAQ. Unmatched junction bases numbered 7, after V lost 6 bases and J lost 5 bases. The chain's CDR3 is CASSRTSGRARTGELFF. Here the CDR3 DNA reads TGTGCCAGCAGTCGGACTAGCGGGAGGGCCCGAACCGGGGAGCTGTTTTTT. Full variable domain (rest looked up from reference TRBV7-6 and TRBJ2-2): GAGVSQSPRYKVTKRGQDVALRCDPISGHVSLYWYRQALGQGPEFLTYFNYEAQQDKSGLPNDRFSAERPEGSISTLTIQRTEQRDSAMYRCASSRTSGRARTGELFFGEGSRLTVL.

The genes are TRBV7-8 and TRBJ2-1; maybe TRBD2 (5 bases). Deletions cut 2 bases from V and 10 bases from J, with 6 bases between. Germline values: CDR1 SGHVS, CDR2 FQNEAQ. This CDR3 has 11 amino acids. The CDR3 loop reads CASSLPGEQFF. DNA of the CDR3: TGTGCCAGCAGCTTACCGGGGGAGCAGTTCTTC. Using reference TRBV7-8 and TRBJ2-1 for the parts outside the CDR3, the full variable domain is GAGVSQSPRYKVAKRGQDVALRCDPISGHVSLFWYQQALGQGPEFLTYFQNEAQLDKSGLPSDRFFAERPEGSVSTLKIQRTQQEDSAVYLCASSLPGEQFFGPGTRLTVL.

The rearrangement joins TRBV6-4 to TRBJ2-7, with 12 bases matching TRBD2. V lost 6 bases to trimming and J lost 2 bases; unmatched junction nucleotides: 2. CDR1 and CDR2 from the germline V gene are MRHNA and SNTAGT. CDR3 length: 14 amino acids. The DNA for the CDR3 is TGTGCCAGCAGCGGACTAGCGGGACCCTACGAGCAGTACTTC. This encodes CASSGLAGPYEQYF.

This chain links TRBV7-3 with TRBJ2-2; a weak D match, TRBD2 (7 bases). The CDR3 length is 16 residues. Trimming took 5 bases from V and 2 from J, leaving 15 bases between them. CDR1 is SGHTA, CDR2 FQGTGA, per germline. Written as DNA, the CDR3 is TGTGCCAGCAGCCCCAACGGGGGGCGAAACACCGGGGAGCTGTTTTTT. Its translation is CASSPNGGRNTGELFF.

Only a few counts were recorded for this clone. The genes are TRBV7-8 and TRBJ2-1; weak D call: TRBD2 (6 bases). Trimming took 5 bases from V and 0 from J, leaving 17 bases between them. This CDR3 comprises 17 residues. CDR1 is SGHVS and CDR2 is FQNEAQ in the germline V gene. The CDR3 protein is CASSLFGSSSSYNEQFF. Written as DNA, the CDR3 is TGTGCCAGCAGCCTCTTCGGGAGCTCAAGCTCCTACAATGAGCAGTTCTTC. Complete variable domain (other parts from reference TRBV7-8 and TRBJ2-1): GAGVSQSPRYKVAKRGQDVALRCDPISGHVSLFWYQQALGQGPEFLTYFQNEAQLDKSGLPSDRFFAERPEGSVSTLKIQRTQQEDSAVYLCASSLFGSSSSYNEQFFGPGTRLTVL.